These 22 T cell receptor beta chains originate from one sample sequenced in a study of blood T cell dynamics during melanoma immunotherapy. Noted time point: week 3, after first cycle of checkpoint inhibitor. Data came from immunoSEQ multiplex PCR; TCRdb stores just in-frame clones and leaves some out. The table shows 14,000 to 15,000 clones, with approximately 90% occurring only once. The sequenced sample was blood, obtained from a patient treated with checkpoint blockade. The receptor set was obtained from a human donor with melanoma.

This rearrangement joins TRBV5-4 to TRBJ2-3, with TRBD1 matching over 10 bases. Germline-derived CDR1 and CDR2 are SGHNT and YYREEE (reference sequence). The CDR3 loop spans 14 amino acids. V dropped 4 bases and J dropped 4; count of bases not matched to a gene: 3. This CDR3 reads CASSRDRGPDTQYF. Written as DNA, the CDR3 is TGTGCCAGCAGCCGGGACAGGGGTCCAGATACGCAGTATTTT.

The V call is TRBV15, the J call TRBJ1-2; TRBD1 might be the D (6 bases). The germline V gene has CDR1 LNHNV and CDR2 YYDKDF (reference sequence). This CDR3 spans 14 amino acids. Trimming removed 1 base from V and 5 bases from J, with 11 bases in between. The CDR3: CATSRAGTGYGYTF. The CDR3 DNA reads as TGTGCCACCAGCAGAGCGGGAACAGGGTATGGCTACACCTTC.

This chain connects TRBV5-1 to TRBJ2-3, with 12 bases identical to TRBD2. V shed 4 bases, J shed 0 bases, and the junction held 3 bases outside the gene matches. The CDR3 is made up of 16 amino acids. Germline assignment: CDR1 SGHRS and CDR2 YFSETQ. CDR3 sequence: CASSRTSGTSTDTQYF. In DNA, the CDR3 is TGCGCCAGCAGCCGGACTAGCGGGACGAGCACAGATACGCAGTATTTT.

The chain has TRBV28 and TRBJ2-3, with 9 bases that match TRBD1. From germline, CDR1 is MDHEN and CDR2 SYDVKM. The CDR3 extends over 15 amino acids. V was clipped by 6 bases and J by 6 bases; unmatched bases: 10. The CDR3 sequence is CASSSSGTGMDTQYF. CDR3 nucleotide sequence: TGTGCCAGCAGCTCCTCCGGGACAGGGATGGATACGCAGTATTTT.

The V call is TRBV5-1, the J call TRBJ1-3; the match to TRBD1 covers 11 bases. The CDR3 is 16 residues long. Germline loops: CDR1 SGHRS, CDR2 YFSETQ. V shed 4 bases, J shed 2 bases, and the junction held 5 bases outside the gene matches. The CDR3 DNA follows: TGCGCCAGCAGCGGCACGGGACAGGGGGCTGGAAACACCATATATTTT. It yields the protein CASSGTGQGAGNTIYF.

This rearrangement joins TRBV25-1 to TRBJ2-2; 8 bases map to TRBD1. The CDR3 sequence is 16 residues long. Looked up from germline, CDR1 is MGHDK and CDR2 is SYGVNS. Germline trimming cut 1 base from V and 8 bases from J; bases unmatched to any gene: 9. Written as DNA, the CDR3 is TGTGCCAGCAGTGAATTTGGTCAGGGGGCGCGGGGGGAGCTGTTTTTT. Its protein is CASSEFGQGARGELFF.

The J gene is TRBJ2-3, the V gene TRBV7-9; no clear D gene. V dropped 2 bases and J dropped 2 bases, with 8 bases sitting between them. Germline CDR1 and CDR2: SEHNR and FQNEAQ (reference sequence). This CDR3 is 14 amino acids long. CDR3 sequence (DNA): TGTGCCAGCAGCTTAATGCAAGACACAGATACGCAGTATTTT. The encoded protein is CASSLMQDTDTQYF.

This clone has more than one count but fewer than ten. The gene calls are TRBV30 and TRBJ1-2; 10 bases align to TRBD1. V was clipped by 5 bases and J by 2 bases; unmatched bases: 8. CDR3 length: 15 amino acids. Germline values: CDR1 GTSNPN, CDR2 SVGIG (reference sequence). Written as DNA, the CDR3 is TGTGCCTGGGCGGACAGGGGGGGTCCCAACTATGGCTACACCTTC. Its translation: CAWADRGGPNYGYTF.

The rearrangement uses TRBV7-3 and TRBJ2-3; 7 bases align to TRBD2. The germline V gene has CDR1 SGHTA and CDR2 FQGTGA. The CDR3 has 16 residues. V lost 2 bases to trimming and J lost 2 bases; unmatched junction nucleotides: 7. The CDR3 DNA reads as TGTGCCAGCAGCTTAGGGGTAGCGGGCACCACAGATACGCAGTATTTT. This encodes CASSLGVAGTTDTQYF.

To note about this clone: A read error may account for a junction end that differs from germline. The chain uses TRBV4-2 and TRBJ2-1; 8 bases fit TRBD2. From germline, CDR1 is LGHNA and CDR2 YNFKEQ. This CDR3 comprises 14 residues. CDR3 sequence (DNA): TGTGCCAGCAGCGGGGGGACTAGGGTTAATGTGCAGTTCTTC. Amino acids: CASSGGTRVNVQFF.

The rearrangement uses TRBV7-2 and TRBJ1-4; D is unresolved. The V and J ends lost 3 bases and 2 bases respectively, with 13 bases between them. This CDR3 spans 16 amino acids. Per germline, CDR1 SGHTA and CDR2 FQGNSA. CDR3 in amino acids: CASSFGPPQTNEKLFF. DNA for the CDR3: TGTGCCAGCAGCTTCGGGCCACCGCAGACTAATGAAAAACTGTTTTTT.

With regard to this clone: At one end, the junction sequence differs from germline, possibly due to a read error. The CDR3 sequence: CANSSGGTIYEQYF. CDR3 DNA: TGTGCCAACAGTTCAGGGGGAACTATTTACGAGCAGTACTTC. The chain uses TRBV28 and TRBJ2-7, with TRBD1 matching 7 bases. The CDR3 consists of 14 residues. Germline values: CDR1 MDHEN, CDR2 SYDVKM.

CDR3 sequence (DNA): TGTGCCTGGAGGGCTCCGAGCTCCTACGAGCAGTACTTC. This codes for CAWRAPSSYEQYF. The chain carries TRBV30 and TRBJ2-7; D gene unclear. V lost 3 bases and J 0 bases, leaving 9 bases between the germline ends. Germline-derived CDR1 and CDR2 are GTSNPN and SVGIG (reference sequence). The CDR3 loop spans 13 amino acids. The full variable domain, with the rest looked up from reference TRBV30 and TRBJ2-7, is SQTIHQWPATLVQPVGSPLSLECTVEGTSNPNLYWYRQAAGRGLQLLFYSVGIGQISSEVPQNLSASRPQDRQFILSSKKLLLSDSGFYLCAWRAPSSYEQYFGPGTRLTVT.

The chain has TRBV7-2 and TRBJ2-2; D may match TRBD1 or TRBD2 (5 bases each). Germline values: CDR1 SGHTA, CDR2 FQGNSA. This CDR3 comprises 16 residues. The CDR3 DNA follows: TGTGCTACTAGTGGGGCCGGAACTTTGAACACCGGGGAGCTGTTTTTT. Translating it yields CATSGAGTLNTGELFF. The full variable domain, completed using reference TRBV7-2 and TRBJ2-2, is GAGVSQSPSNKVTEKGKDVELRCDPISGHTALYWYRQSLGQGLEFLIYFQGNSAPDKSGLPSDRFSAERTGGSVSTLTIQRTQQEDSAVYLCATSGAGTLNTGELFFGEGSRLTVL.

This clone was found a few times. The CDR3 bases are TGTGCCAGCAGTTCCAACTCGGGACAGGGAGGTTACGAGCAGTACTTC. Amino acid sequence: CASSSNSGQGGYEQYF. The rearrangement joins TRBV21-1 to TRBJ2-7; TRBD1 reflects the table's D call only, with no check against the DNA. TRBV21-1 is flagged as a pseudogene. This CDR3 has 16 residues.

The rearrangement links TRBV7-6 to TRBJ2-3; 13 nucleotides agree with TRBD2. V lost 6 bases and J lost 4; bases outside the gene matches: 7. The CDR3 is made up of 16 amino acids. Looked up from germline, CDR1 is SGHVS and CDR2 is FNYEAQ. CDR3 bases: TGTGCCAGCAGGCAAGGACTAGCGGGAGTTGCAGATACGCAGTATTTT. Protein: CASRQGLAGVADTQYF. The variable domain in full, with the rest retrieved from reference TRBV7-6 and TRBJ2-3, is GAGVSQSPRYKVTKRGQDVALRCDPISGHVSLYWYRQALGQGPEFLTYFNYEAQQDKSGLPNDRFSAERPEGSISTLTIQRTEQRDSAMYRCASRQGLAGVADTQYFGPGTRLTVL.

J is TRBJ1-6 and V is TRBV5-1; 9 bases map to TRBD1. The germline V gene has CDR1 SGHRS and CDR2 YFSETQ. The CDR3 is 17 residues long. The ends lost 0 bases at V and 6 bases at J; junction bases unmatched: 7. For the CDR3, the DNA is TGCGCCAGCAGCTTGGTGGTCGGGGGACAGGGTAATTCACCCCTCCACTTT. Its translation: CASSLVVGGQGNSPLHF. The full variable domain, completed using reference TRBV5-1 and TRBJ1-6, is KAGVTQTPRYLIKTRGQQVTLSCSPISGHRSVSWYQQTPGQGLQFLFEYFSETQRNKGNFPGRFSGRQFSNSRSEMNVSTLELGDSALYLCASSLVVGGQGNSPLHFGNGTRLTVT.

The chain employs TRBV19 and TRBJ2-5; 7 bases align to TRBD1. CDR1 is LNHDA, CDR2 SQIVND, per germline (reference sequence). After removal of 6 bases from V and 2 bases from J, the junction contained 9 bases not matched to a gene. The CDR3 extends over 15 amino acids. CDR3 protein: CASSLGTALQETQYF. For the CDR3, the DNA is TGTGCCAGTAGCCTCGGGACAGCACTTCAAGAGACCCAGTACTTC.

The chain recombines TRBV7-6 with TRBJ2-5; D uncertain. V was pared by 4 bases and J by 0 bases, with 12 bases between. Per the germline V gene, CDR1 is SGHVS and CDR2 is FNYEAQ. The CDR3 consists of 15 residues. This CDR3 is CASSSLSPYQETQYF. In nucleotides, the CDR3 is TGTGCCAGCAGCTCTTTATCCCCGTACCAAGAGACCCAGTACTTC.

The chain carries TRBV4-1 and TRBJ2-1; D unresolved. Trimming shortened V by 0 bases and J by 0 bases, and 12 bases separated the two germline ends. There are 17 residues in the CDR3. From germline, CDR1 is MGHRA and CDR2 YSYEKL. The CDR3 DNA reads as TGCGCCAGCAGCCAAGAACGGGCGGAAAGCTCCTACAATGAGCAGTTCTTC. Translation: CASSQERAESSYNEQFF.

The V call is TRBV4-1, the J call TRBJ1-3; D might be TRBD1 (6 bases). Germline loops: CDR1 MGHRA, CDR2 YSYEKL. V shed 1 base and J shed 1 base, with 17 bases lying between them. CDR3 size: 18 residues. DNA of the CDR3: TGCGCCAGCAGCCAAGGGGGTAGAGGGAGGGGGTCTGGAAACACCATATATTTT. Protein product: CASSQGGRGRGSGNTIYF.

The chain is built from TRBV27 and TRBJ1-2, with D perhaps TRBD1 (5 bases). Trimming stripped 8 bases from V and 1 base from J, with 17 bases between. The CDR3 is 15 amino acids. Germline V lookup: CDR1 MNHEY, CDR2 SMNVEV (reference sequence). In DNA form, the CDR3 reads TGTGCCAGCGCCTCTTCAGGGAATCTTAACTATGGCTACACCTTC. It encodes CASASSGNLNYGYTF.